These 8 T cell receptor beta chains came from one sample sequenced in a study of beta chain features in type 1 diabetes. The authors reverse transcribed all of the isolated RNA, so sequencing captured expressed TCRB transcripts. Method: immunoSEQ multiplex PCR; TCRdb's copy keeps in-frame clones and lacks some. The data hold about 740,000 clones, with roughly an eighth observed a single time. For these TCRs, the target antigens are not known. The study, taken as a whole, reports: Significant though moderate, a shortening of TCRB CDR3s appeared in all four CD4+ subsets of Type 1 diabetes patients.

The sample consisted of naive CD4+ T cells from blood. These receptors were taken from a young man with type 1 diabetes.

The chain combines TRBV5-1 with TRBJ1-5; D is perhaps TRBD1 (6 bases). The CDR3 length is 15 residues. CDR1 and CDR2 from the germline V gene are SGHRS and YFSETQ. Trimming took off 3 bases at V and 5 bases at J, with 15 bases between the two ends. CDR3 bases: TGCGCCAGCAGCTCCGCCGGGGGCCTCGATCAGCCCCAGCATTTT. Translating it yields CASSSAGGLDQPQHF.

This clone came up a few times. J is TRBJ1-1 and V is TRBV25-1; TRBD1 might be the D (6 bases). CDR3 length: 14 amino acids. Germline CDR1 reads MGHDK; CDR2 reads SYGVNS. Trimming stripped 7 bases from V and 4 bases from J, with 16 bases between. This chain's CDR3 is CASTSFRRGTEAFF. The CDR3 region has the DNA TGTGCCAGCACCTCCTTTCGCAGGGGCACTGAAGCTTTCTTT.

This chain joins TRBV25-1 and TRBJ2-2; D gene uncertain. The CDR3 spans 13 residues. Germline V gene lookup returns CDR1 MGHDK and CDR2 SYGVNS. The germline V and J ends were trimmed by 6 bases and 0 bases, with 5 bases remaining between them. CDR3 region: CASSTTNTGELFF. The CDR3 region has the DNA TGTGCCAGCAGCACAACGAACACCGGGGAGCTGTTTTTT.

Concerning this clone itself: Other DNA variants within this sample encode the same CDR3. V usage is TRBV29-1 and J usage is TRBJ1-5, with TRBD1 as a possible D gene (5 bases). Deletions cut 6 bases from V and 0 bases from J, with 9 bases between. CDR3 length equals 13 residues. CDR1 is SQVTM, CDR2 ANQGSEA, per germline. For the CDR3, the DNA is TGCAGCGTCCGAGGGGATAGCAATCAGCCCCAGCATTTT. Translated: CSVRGDSNQPQHF.

The chain joins TRBV30 to TRBJ2-5, with no clear D. V lost 0 bases and J lost 1, with 9 bases in between. CDR3 length: 14 residues. Germline V gives CDR1 GTSNPN, CDR2 SVGIG (reference sequence). The CDR3 protein is CAWSVDPVQETQYF. The CDR3 coding sequence is TGTGCCTGGAGTGTAGATCCAGTCCAAGAGACCCAGTACTTC.

This clone was counted only a few times. The genes are TRBV21-1 and TRBJ2-3; TRBD2 is taken as the D call from the table, unchecked against the DNA. TRBV21-1 constitutes a pseudogene. The length of the CDR3 is 19 residues. CDR3 bases: TGTGCCAGCAGCAAAGTCCTAGAGGGGACTAGCGGGTCCACAGATACGCAGTATTTT. The encoded protein is CASSKVLEGTSGSTDTQYF.

The J gene is TRBJ2-4, the V gene TRBV5-4; TRBD1 aligns across 9 bases. CDR1 SGHNT and CDR2 YYREEE come from the germline V gene (reference sequence). V was clipped by 4 bases and J by 9 bases; unmatched bases: 14. CDR3 length: 16 amino acids. CDR3 in amino acids: CASSTGQGSIRVIQYF. The CDR3 coding sequence is TGTGCCAGCAGCACCGGACAGGGGAGTATAAGGGTCATTCAGTACTTC.

This clone was counted only a few times. The V gene is TRBV2, the J gene TRBJ1-3, with D unclear. This CDR3 contains 15 residues. The V and J ends lost 6 bases and 0 bases respectively, with 12 bases between them. Germline V CDR1 and CDR2: SNHLY, FYNNEI. CDR3 in amino acids: CASSGQATSGNTIYF. As DNA, the CDR3 is TGTGCCAGCAGCGGCCAGGCGACCTCTGGAAACACCATATATTTT.